The sequence of this T cell receptor beta chain was determined in a study of cytomegalovirus exposure and HLA in healthy donors. Findings and caveats of the study: Association of a missense DCLRE1C variant with TCR beta V- and J-gene trimming was reported in a later analysis. TCR beta chains associated with HLA were, in a later analysis, more clonally expanded than equally common others.

Concerning this clone itself: Antigen: not known.

Germline-derived CDR1 and CDR2 are SGHTA and FQGNSA. After removal of 5 bases from V and 5 bases from J, the junction contained 10 bases not matched to a gene. This CDR3 spans 15 amino acids. Use of 60 Vbeta and 13 Jbeta primers characterized the PCR. Generated by immunoSEQ multiplex PCR, the TCRdb table keeps only in-frame clones and is missing some. This table has some 140,000 clones, around 79% appearing once. The TCR originated in a young man in good health and CMV-seronegative. Specimen: PBMCs. J is TRBJ2-3 and V is TRBV7-2; 7 bases are shared with TRBD2. This CDR3 reads CASSPGGSLGDTQYF. DNA for the CDR3: TGTGCCAGCAGCCCCGGGGGGTCCCTGGGAGATACGCAGTATTTT.